This entry concerns a single T cell receptor beta chain. Its antigen is not identified. In the same sample, other DNA sequences code for this CDR3. These data originate in a study of shared clonotypes between healthy human individuals. Study-wide results and limits: Though the depth was large, rarefaction showed that sorted-subset sequencing was incomplete.

Sequencing used immunoSEQ multiplex PCR; TCRdb keeps in-frame clones, though not all of them. The table has millions of clones, roughly 91% seen once. In the naive CD8 group, cells lacked CD45RO and were positively selected for CCR7, so terminally differentiated effector memory CD45RA+ cells were left out. The donors, healthy adults who were HIV-negative, had experienced no recent acute infections or vaccinations. From germline, CDR1 is ENHRY and CDR2 SYGVKD. V shed 2 bases and J shed 14 bases, with 24 bases lying between them. The CDR3 runs to 15 residues. Sample: naive CD8+ T cells from PBMCs. The V and J genes are TRBV10-3 and TRBJ1-1; D unclear. This clonotype originated in a man between 18 and 29 years old in good health. Some clones in this sample may be carry-over from other donors' samples. The CDR3 reads CAISEVGDLNTEAFF. Here the CDR3 DNA reads TGTGCCATCAGTGAGGTAGGAGACTTGAACACTGAGGCCTTCTTT.